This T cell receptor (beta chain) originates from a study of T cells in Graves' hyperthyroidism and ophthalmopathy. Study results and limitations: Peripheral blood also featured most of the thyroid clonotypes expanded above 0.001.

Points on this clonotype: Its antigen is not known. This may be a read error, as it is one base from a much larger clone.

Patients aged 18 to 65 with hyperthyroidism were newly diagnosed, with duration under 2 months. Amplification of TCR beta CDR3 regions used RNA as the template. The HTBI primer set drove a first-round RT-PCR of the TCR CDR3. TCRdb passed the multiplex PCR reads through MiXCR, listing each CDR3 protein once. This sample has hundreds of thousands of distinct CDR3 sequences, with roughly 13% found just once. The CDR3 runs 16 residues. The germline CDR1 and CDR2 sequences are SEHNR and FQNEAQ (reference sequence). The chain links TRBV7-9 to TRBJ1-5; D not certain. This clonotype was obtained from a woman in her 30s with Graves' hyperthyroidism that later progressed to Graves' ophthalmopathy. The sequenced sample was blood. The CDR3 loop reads CASNLGPGLSNQPQHF. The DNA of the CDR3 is TGTGCCAGCAACTTAGGACCGGGCCTTAGCAATCAGCCCCAGCATTTT.